The clone carrying this TCR beta chain was counted once. These data come from a study of blood T cell repertoires in COVID-19. Original processing methods: Reference gene primer amplification gave nucleated cell count estimates. Generated by immunoSEQ multiplex PCR, the TCRdb table keeps only in-frame clones and is missing some. From that table come the V and J calls and clone size; the DNA was used to work out D and trimming. The repertoire has fewer than 120,000 clones, almost 80% of them found once; the top ten carry approximately 16%. The V gene's germline CDR1 is SGHDT and CDR2 YYEEEE. Trimming took off 0 bases at V and 2 bases at J, with 5 bases between the two ends. This CDR3 has 13 amino acids.

V usage is TRBV5-6 and J usage is TRBJ2-5, with unresolved D. The receptor was derived from a woman of 80 years or more with active or convalescent COVID-19. The sequenced material came from peripheral blood. The CDR3 DNA sequence: TGTGCCAGCAGCTTGGTTAGACAAGAGACCCAGTACTTC. As protein: CASSLVRQETQYF.